This entry describes one T cell receptor beta chain. Its antigen remains unidentified. V lost 0 bases and J lost 2, with 14 bases in between. Germline assignment: CDR1 SEHNR and CDR2 FQNEAQ (reference sequence). The CDR3 has 16 residues. This record comes from a study of post-analysis software for immune sequencing data. Study-wide background: Included among the disease courses, which were recorded for the cohort, were relapsing-remitting, secondary progressive and progressive-relapsing multiple sclerosis. Study-wide results and caveats: Versus controls, multiple sclerosis patients showed significantly lower diversity (normalized Chao1). Strong co-clustering by F measure was seen for same-batch samples. Patients showed TRBV5-6, TRBV5-1 and TRBV20-1 among roughly 5 TRBV segments more frequent than in controls.

The TCR beta cDNA libraries contained unique molecular identifiers. When roughly 0.85 to 11 million T cells were used, they gave about 540,000 cDNA molecules. From the PCR reads, TCRdb called clonotypes with MiXCR, one entry per CDR3 protein. The sample contains 450,000 to 700,000 distinct CDR3 sequences, 44% of which appear only once. This chain links TRBV7-9 with TRBJ2-7; D call uncertain. The receptor's source is a girl aged 10-17 years with multiple sclerosis. The sample consisted of blood. CDR3 coding DNA: TGTGCCAGCAGCTTAGCTTCGGGCCGATGGACCTACGAGCAGTACTTC. This translates into CASSLASGRWTYEQYF.